These 28 T cell receptor beta chains came from one sample sequenced in a study of blood T cell repertoires in COVID-19. The data were produced by immunoSEQ multiplex PCR, yet TCRdb's version contains in-frame clones alone and is incomplete. This sample carries 90,000 to 120,000 clones, just under 85% of them seen once, and the ten largest clones take approximately 3.4%. Source material: peripheral blood. The source is a woman older than 75 with active or convalescent COVID-19.

The chain uses TRBV28 and TRBJ1-1; the match to TRBD1 covers 9 bases. Germline assignment: CDR1 MDHEN and CDR2 SYDVKM. The CDR3 consists of 18 residues. Germline trimming cut 9 bases from V and 5 bases from J; bases unmatched to any gene: 22. CDR3 sequence: CASAPKLSTGTGRTEAFF. The CDR3 DNA reads TGTGCCAGTGCCCCGAAACTATCTACGGGGACAGGGAGAACTGAAGCTTTCTTT.

The CDR3 DNA reads as TGCGCCAGCAGCTTGGGGGACAGGGCCTACGAGCAGTACTTC. Its protein is CASSLGDRAYEQYF. V usage is TRBV5-1 and J usage is TRBJ2-7; 9 bases fit TRBD1. The germline CDR1 and CDR2 sequences are SGHRS and YFSETQ. The CDR3 contains 14 residues. V lost 0 bases and J lost 2; bases outside the gene matches: 0.

The chain links TRBV28 to TRBJ1-6; maybe TRBD1 (5 bases). The CDR3 spans 14 residues. Deletions cut 7 bases from V and 6 bases from J, with 13 bases between. The germline V gene encodes CDR1 MDHEN and CDR2 SYDVKM. The CDR3 reads CASKGRVPNSPLHF. Written as DNA, the CDR3 is TGTGCCAGCAAGGGCAGGGTGCCTAATTCACCCCTCCACTTT.

This chain joins TRBV6-5 and TRBJ1-2, with 8 bases fitting TRBD1. CDR3 length: 14 amino acids. CDR1 is MNHEY and CDR2 is SVGAGI in the germline V gene. J was trimmed by 8 bases and V by 8 bases; bases with no gene match: 13. The CDR3 DNA sequence: TGTGCCAGCCGGAGACAGGGGTCCGTGGGGGGCTACACCTTC. Its protein is CASRRQGSVGGYTF.

This clone was seen only once. The V and J genes are TRBV27 and TRBJ1-3; 11 bases match TRBD1. The CDR3 sequence is 14 residues long. The germline V gene encodes CDR1 MNHEY and CDR2 SMNVEV (reference sequence). V was pared by 6 bases and J by 4 bases, with 2 bases of the junction left unmatched. The CDR3: CASRGTGGGNTIYF. Here the CDR3 DNA reads TGTGCCAGCAGGGGGACAGGGGGAGGAAACACCATATATTTT.

The chain uses TRBV29-1 and TRBJ2-7, with a tentative D call TRBD1 (6 bases). Between the trimmed V and J ends, which lost 5 bases and 3 bases, there was a span of 11 bases. Germline assignment: CDR1 SQVTM and CDR2 ANQGSEA. The CDR3 has 12 amino acids. The DNA of the CDR3 is TGCAGCGTTTCCAAGGGGGTCTACGAGCAGTACTTC. The encoded protein is CSVSKGVYEQYF.

The rearrangement joins TRBV2 to TRBJ1-1, with 9 bases fitting TRBD1. Germline V gives CDR1 SNHLY, CDR2 FYNNEI. This CDR3 is built from 15 residues. V lost 11 bases to trimming and J lost 1 base; unmatched junction nucleotides: 11. This chain's CDR3 is CASTRDRAKNTEAFF. The CDR3 coding sequence is TGTGCCTCCACCCGGGACAGGGCAAAGAACACTGAAGCTTTCTTT.

V and J are TRBV29-1 and TRBJ2-5, with TRBD2 as a possible D gene (6 bases). V lost 6 bases to trimming and J lost 7 bases, with 12 bases between them. Germline CDR1 and CDR2: SQVTM and ANQGSEA. There are 11 residues in the CDR3. CDR3 sequence (DNA): TGCAGCGTGAACAGGCGGGGGACCCAGTACTTC. This sequence encodes CSVNRRGTQYF.

The J gene is TRBJ2-5, the V gene TRBV14; TRBD1 might be the D (8 bases). The length of the CDR3 is 15 residues. V lost 4 bases to trimming and J lost 4 bases, with 16 bases between them. The germline V gene encodes CDR1 SGHDN and CDR2 FVKESK. In DNA, the CDR3 is TGTGCCAGCAGCCCACAGGGGGGGAAGGCAGAGACCCAGTACTTC. It is translated as CASSPQGGKAETQYF. Combining the CDR3 with reference TRBV14 and TRBJ2-5 gives the whole variable domain EAGVTQFPSHSVIEKGQTVTLRCDPISGHDNLYWYRRVMGKEIKFLLHFVKESKQDESGMPNNRFLAERTGGTYSTLKVQPAELEDSGVYFCASSPQGGKAETQYFGPGTRLLVL.

The chain is built from TRBV7-9 and TRBJ2-1; 14 nucleotides match TRBD2. The V segment lost 4 bases and the J segment 7 bases; nucleotides outside the gene matches: 6. CDR3 length: 16 residues. CDR1 is SEHNR and CDR2 is FQNEAQ in the germline V gene (reference sequence). CDR3: CASSSGLAGDRNEQFF. CDR3 nucleotide sequence: TGTGCCAGCAGCTCGGGACTAGCGGGAGATAGAAATGAGCAGTTCTTC. Filled out from reference TRBV7-9 and TRBJ2-1, the complete variable domain reads DTGVSQNPRHKITKRGQNVTFRCDPISEHNRLYWYRQTLGQGPEFLTYFQNEAQLEKSRLLSDRFSAERPKGSFSTLEIQRTEQGDSAMYLCASSSGLAGDRNEQFFGPGTRLTVL.

This chain joins TRBV7-9 and TRBJ1-6; D is unclear. The CDR3 runs 15 residues. Per the germline V gene, CDR1 is SEHNR and CDR2 is FQNEAQ (reference sequence). Between the trimmed V and J ends, which lost 1 base and 4 bases, there was a span of 8 bases. The DNA for the CDR3 is TGTGCCAGCAGCTTAGACCCAGATTATAATTCACCCCTCCACTTT. Translation gives CASSLDPDYNSPLHF.

The genes are TRBV2 and TRBJ2-5; 7 nucleotides match TRBD2. Per germline, CDR1 SNHLY and CDR2 FYNNEI. V dropped 3 bases and J dropped 10; count of bases not matched to a gene: 11. The CDR3 sequence is 14 residues long. The CDR3 here is CASSEGSLRGDQYF. CDR3 nucleotide sequence: TGTGCCAGCAGTGAGGGGTCTCTTCGGGGGGACCAGTACTTC. The whole variable domain, filled in from reference TRBV2 and TRBJ2-5, reads EPEVTQTPSHQVTQMGQEVILRCVPISNHLYFYWYRQILGQKVEFLVSFYNNEISEKSEIFDDQFSVERPDGSNFTLKIRSTKLEDSAMYFCASSEGSLRGDQYFGPGTRLLVL.

This clone appeared a single time. Here the CDR3 reads CACPRDRGSSGASNTGELFF. The CDR3, as DNA: TGTGCCTGTCCCAGAGATCGAGGGTCTAGCGGGGCGTCGAACACCGGGGAGCTGTTTTTT. The gene calls are TRBV30 and TRBJ2-2, with TRBD2 identical over 9 bases. Germline values: CDR1 GTSNPN, CDR2 SVGIG (reference sequence). The CDR3 spans 20 residues. V trimming: 6 bases; J trimming: 0 bases; junction bases outside the gene matches: 20.

The chain employs TRBV2 and TRBJ2-3, with 11 bases aligning to TRBD2. The CDR3 extends over 16 amino acids. CDR1 SNHLY and CDR2 FYNNEI come from the germline V gene. V trimming: 3 bases; J trimming: 5 bases; junction bases outside the gene matches: 7. The CDR3 loop reads CASSERLAGGLDTQYF. The DNA of the CDR3 is TGTGCCAGCAGTGAGCGGCTAGCGGGGGGTCTAGATACGCAGTATTTT.

The CDR3 reads CASSSKVVAAANTEAFF. For the CDR3, the DNA is TGTGCCAGCAGCTCGAAGGTGGTAGCGGCGGCGAACACTGAAGCTTTCTTT. The V gene is TRBV13, the J gene TRBJ1-1; D remains unclear. The ends were cut back, 4 bases at V and 1 base at J, with 19 bases in the middle. The germline V gene encodes CDR1 PRHDT and CDR2 FYEKMQ (reference sequence). The CDR3 sequence is 17 residues long.

The rearrangement joins TRBV28 to TRBJ1-5; TRBD1 might be the D (5 bases). Trimming pared 2 bases from V and 7 bases from J, leaving 15 bases between. The CDR3 contains 15 residues. Germline values: CDR1 MDHEN, CDR2 SYDVKM. CDR3 in amino acids: CASSLPGWKGQPQHF. As DNA, the CDR3 is TGTGCCAGCAGTTTACCTGGCTGGAAGGGGCAGCCCCAGCATTTT.

This rearrangement joins TRBV24-1 to TRBJ2-3, with a possible D match to TRBD2 (6 bases). The CDR3 has 17 amino acids. The germline V gene has CDR1 KGHDR and CDR2 SFDVKD. Trimming removed 4 bases at V and 1 base at J, with 17 bases between. CDR3 residues: CATSDPPGTPRTDTQYF. The CDR3 DNA reads as TGTGCCACCAGTGACCCACCCGGGACTCCACGCACAGATACGCAGTATTTT.

This rearrangement joins TRBV9 to TRBJ2-1; D is ambiguous. Germline assignment: CDR1 SGDLS and CDR2 YYNGEE. V lost 0 bases and J 5 bases, leaving 9 bases between the germline ends. This CDR3 region has 14 residues. The CDR3 region is CASSVGFRDNEQFF. CDR3 nucleotides: TGTGCCAGCAGCGTAGGGTTTCGGGACAATGAGCAGTTCTTC.

The chain recombines TRBV10-3 with TRBJ1-4; 9 bases are a match to TRBD1. The V segment lost 7 bases and the J segment 7 bases; nucleotides outside the gene matches: 10. The V gene's germline CDR1 is ENHRY and CDR2 SYGVKD. The CDR3 is 15 residues long. The CDR3 protein is CAINEGGQGGEKLFF. In nucleotides, the CDR3 is TGTGCCATCAACGAAGGGGGACAGGGCGGTGAAAAACTGTTTTTT.

This chain joins TRBV6-5 and TRBJ1-6; 9 nucleotides match TRBD1. Germline values: CDR1 MNHEY, CDR2 SVGAGI. CDR3 length: 15 amino acids. The V gene end was trimmed by 5 bases and the J gene end by 9 bases; junction bases not matched to a gene: 8. DNA for the CDR3: TGTGCCAGCAGTCGCAAACAGGGGGCCGTTTCACCCCTCCACTTT. It specifies CASSRKQGAVSPLHF.

The chain joins TRBV29-1 to TRBJ1-1; no clear D. This CDR3 region has 13 residues. In germline, CDR1 is SQVTM, CDR2 ANQGSEA. V shed 8 bases and J shed 3 bases, with 16 bases lying between them. The CDR3 DNA reads as TGCAGCTACTATCGCAATAGTGACACTGAAGCTTTCTTT. This sequence encodes CSYYRNSDTEAFF.

V and J are TRBV5-5 and TRBJ1-5, with no clear D. Germline V gene lookup returns CDR1 SGHKS and CDR2 YYEKEE (reference sequence). The CDR3 runs to 14 residues. The V and J ends lost 0 bases and 7 bases respectively, with 11 bases between them. CDR3: CASSLDPRGQPQHF. For the CDR3, the DNA is TGTGCCAGCAGCTTGGACCCACGAGGGCAGCCCCAGCATTTT.

The J gene is TRBJ2-5, the V gene TRBV15, with D maybe TRBD2 (6 bases). Germline-derived CDR1 and CDR2 are LNHNV and YYDKDF (reference sequence). Between the trimmed V and J ends, which lost 3 bases and 5 bases, there was a span of 16 bases. This CDR3 is 15 amino acids long. CDR3 DNA sequence: TGTGCCACCAGCAGGCAAAGAGACGGAGGGGAGACCCAGTACTTC. It translates to CATSRQRDGGETQYF.

The chain joins TRBV19 to TRBJ2-1; 9 positions match TRBD1. CDR1 LNHDA and CDR2 SQIVND come from the germline V gene (reference sequence). The CDR3 runs 14 residues. J was trimmed by 7 bases and V by 4 bases; bases with no gene match: 5. The CDR3 nucleotides are TGTGCCAGTAGTAAACAGGGGGCGCGGAATGAGCAGTTCTTC. It encodes CASSKQGARNEQFF.

J is TRBJ1-2 and V is TRBV5-1; D ambiguous. Germline V gene data show CDR1 as SGHRS and CDR2 as YFSETQ. This CDR3 is built from 16 residues. Trimming pared 0 bases from V and 1 base from J, leaving 13 bases between. The CDR3 sequence: CASSLAPSEVNYGYTF. The CDR3 bases are TGCGCCAGCAGCTTGGCCCCCTCGGAGGTTAACTATGGCTACACCTTC.

Only a few counts were recorded for this clone. This chain links TRBV7-2 with TRBJ1-2, with TRBD1 identical over 8 bases. The CDR3 extends over 16 amino acids. Germline values: CDR1 SGHTA, CDR2 FQGNSA. Trimming took 3 bases from V and 6 from J; bases not matched to a gene: 12. The CDR3 DNA reads as TGTGCCAGCAGCTTCTTATCAGGGGGCGGAGGGAATGGCTACACCTTC. Translation: CASSFLSGGGGNGYTF.

The genes are TRBV7-9 and TRBJ2-7; 14 bases align to TRBD2. Trimming removed 3 bases from V and 0 bases from J; junction bases left unmatched: 7. The CDR3 is 18 amino acids. The germline gives CDR1 SEHNR, CDR2 FQNEAQ (reference sequence). CDR3 nucleotides: TGTGCCAGCAGCTTCCACGAGGGGACTAGCGGGAGCTCCTACGAGCAGTACTTC. Translating gives CASSFHEGTSGSSYEQYF.

This chain connects TRBV4-2 to TRBJ2-3; 11 bases fit TRBD2. This CDR3 is 18 amino acids long. Trimming took 0 bases from V and 2 from J; bases not matched to a gene: 7. Germline CDR1 is LGHNA and CDR2 is YNFKEQ. CDR3 sequence: CASSQDRPTSGNTDTQYF. The CDR3 DNA reads as TGTGCCAGCAGCCAAGATCGGCCGACTAGCGGGAACACAGATACGCAGTATTTT.